The present TCR beta chain was sequenced within a study of T cell responses to AZD1222 COVID-19 vaccine. Overall study findings and caveats: At 160-218 and 743-854, vaccine-associated CD4 TCRs were dominant, and they spanned spike. Possibly, clonal diversity was underestimated; donors were largely white British and included more females. Unmutated variant regions are reportedly the target of nearly half of TCRs that are spike-specific.

Data came from immunoSEQ multiplex PCR; TCRdb stores just in-frame clones and leaves some out. The profile shows roughly 100,000 clones, around 90% of them singletons. For this clone: Its antigen is still unknown.

Trimming took 6 bases from V and 6 from J; bases not matched to a gene: 5. This CDR3 region has 13 residues. Germline values: CDR1 LGHDT, CDR2 YNNKEL (reference sequence). This receptor was taken from an adult who received the AZD1222 COVID-19 vaccine. This chain joins TRBV3-1 (or the pseudogene TRBV3-2) and TRBJ2-3, with 8 bases identical to TRBD2. This specimen consisted of peripheral blood, obtained 28 days after the second AZD1222 dose. In DNA form, the CDR3 reads TGTGCCAGCAGGGGACTAGGAAGGGATACGCAGTATTTT. This encodes CASRGLGRDTQYF.